This TCR beta chain derives from a study of breast tumors, draining lymph nodes, adjacent tissues. One entry per CDR3 protein, called by TCRdb with MiXCR from the multiplex PCR reads. The sample lists 150,000 to 250,000 distinct CDR3 sequences; about 32% were seen once. Ten or more counts support this clonotype. Breast cancer patients provided tissue from their axillary draining lymph nodes. This CDR3 region has 14 residues. In germline, CDR1 is SGDLS, CDR2 YYNGEE. With V trimmed by 4 bases and J by 9 bases, 10 bases remained unmatched. Sequenced sample: axillary lymph node tissue. This sequence was found in a female donor with breast cancer. Some clones in this sample may be carry-over from other donors' samples. The chain carries TRBV9 and TRBJ2-5; 9 nucleotides agree with TRBD2. The CDR3 DNA reads TGTGCCAGCAGCCCCCGGACCGGCGGGGGGGCCCAGTACTTC. It yields the protein CASSPRTGGGAQYF.